Listed below are T cell receptor beta chains from one sample, sequenced in a study of tumor-infiltrating lymphocytes in localized non-small cell lung cancer. Clones were read by immunoSEQ multiplex PCR, and TCRdb kept only the in-frame ones, dropping some. The sample yields approximately 12,000 clones, just over 65% seen once. The sample was uninvolved lung tissue not adjacent to the tumor. The receptors shown here come from a human donor with non-small cell lung cancer. The conserved cysteine and the conserved F or W are not part of the CDR3 here.

j_call: TRBJ2-1; v_call: TRBV6-6; cdr3_aa: ASSPHEGNNEQF
j_call: TRBJ1-2; v_call: TRBV14; cdr3_aa: ASSQGGDPNYGYT
j_call: TRBJ2-5; v_call: TRBV30; cdr3_aa: AWSRQWQETQY
j_call: TRBJ2-7; v_call: TRBV7-8; cdr3_aa: ASSEEGTSSYEQY
j_call: TRBJ2-7; v_call: TRBV7-9; cdr3_aa: ASSPYRGPYEQY
j_call: TRBJ2-7; v_call: TRBV25-1; cdr3_aa: ASSASPRVDEQY
j_call: TRBJ2-3; v_call: TRBV28; cdr3_aa: AHKVDLGADTQY
j_call: TRBJ2-6; v_call: TRBV29-1; cdr3_aa: SVSSSGANVLT
j_call: TRBJ2-1; v_call: TRBV7-2; cdr3_aa: ASSLAGTRYNEQF
j_call: TRBJ1-1; v_call: TRBV7-2; cdr3_aa: ASSPGTGGKSTEAF
j_call: TRBJ2-1; v_call: TRBV21-1; cdr3_aa: ASSKDPPGYNEQF
j_call: TRBJ1-5; v_call: TRBV5-5; cdr3_aa: ASSPGTGGNQPQH
j_call: TRBJ1-4; v_call: TRBV5-5; cdr3_aa: ASSLELRGEKLF
j_call: TRBJ2-3; v_call: TRBV15; cdr3_aa: ATSRDRTSTDTQY
j_call: TRBJ1-6; v_call: TRBV7-9; cdr3_aa: ASSFAGTTDSPLH
j_call: TRBJ2-7; v_call: TRBV7-8; cdr3_aa: ASSPDRNYEQY
j_call: TRBJ1-4; v_call: TRBV5-6; cdr3_aa: ASSFFGGHSEKLF
j_call: TRBJ2-2; v_call: TRBV11-3; cdr3_aa: ASSLGGGSTGELF
j_call: TRBJ1-2; v_call: TRBV6-5; cdr3_aa: ASSYYGGRFGYT
j_call: TRBJ2-3; v_call: TRBV7-2; cdr3_aa: ASSLGAGALDTQY
j_call: TRBJ2-1; v_call: TRBV4-3; cdr3_aa: ASSQQTGTSGRNEQF
j_call: TRBJ1-2; v_call: TRBV11-2; cdr3_aa: ASSLDFGLRYGYT
j_call: TRBJ2-5; v_call: TRBV10-3; cdr3_aa: AISDRAFQETQY
j_call: TRBJ2-1; v_call: TRBV4-1; cdr3_aa: ASSQEGLTQGLRNEQF
j_call: TRBJ2-5; v_call: TRBV5-4; cdr3_aa: ASSIRETQY
j_call: TRBJ1-2; v_call: TRBV5-6; cdr3_aa: ASSPGTLNYGYT
j_call: TRBJ2-2; v_call: TRBV9; cdr3_aa: ASSEGAGGQVGELF
j_call: TRBJ2-3; v_call: TRBV28; cdr3_aa: ASSLGGITDTQY
j_call: TRBJ1-2; v_call: TRBV7-2; cdr3_aa: ASSLVGWGDGYT
j_call: TRBJ1-4; v_call: TRBV6-6; cdr3_aa: ASMGMTEEKLF
j_call: TRBJ2-7; v_call: TRBV11-2; cdr3_aa: ASSFSAGEYEQY
j_call: TRBJ2-5; v_call: TRBV9; cdr3_aa: ASSVGTSNGLLTQY
j_call: TRBJ1-2; v_call: TRBV7-9; cdr3_aa: ASSLGEGTRGYT
j_call: TRBJ2-3; v_call: TRBV7-8; cdr3_aa: ASSVKLAGGPPSTDTQY
j_call: TRBJ2-5; v_call: TRBV7-2; cdr3_aa: ASSLGDRTSGRETQY
j_call: TRBJ2-7; v_call: TRBV10-3; cdr3_aa: AISGTGLYEQY
j_call: TRBJ1-1; v_call: TRBV4-1; cdr3_aa: ASSRQLNTEAF
j_call: TRBJ2-7; v_call: TRBV20-1; cdr3_aa: SARQRNEQY
j_call: TRBJ2-7; v_call: TRBV6-1; cdr3_aa: ASSEDASGGYEQY
j_call: TRBJ2-2; v_call: TRBV5-1; cdr3_aa: ASSLNTGELF
j_call: TRBJ2-7; v_call: TRBV10-2; cdr3_aa: ASSEYRLFREQY
j_call: TRBJ1-3; v_call: TRBV6-5; cdr3_aa: ASSRQGSGNTIY
j_call: TRBJ2-1; v_call: TRBV29-1; cdr3_aa: STARDKDVGQQF
j_call: TRBJ1-5; v_call: TRBV6-5; cdr3_aa: ASRPPGGENQPQH
j_call: TRBJ2-2; v_call: TRBV6-5; cdr3_aa: ASRSSQNTGELF
j_call: TRBJ1-4; v_call: TRBV19; cdr3_aa: ASNTAPNEKLF
j_call: TRBJ2-7; v_call: TRBV10-3; cdr3_aa: ATLFPGGGPTSYEQY
j_call: TRBJ1-2; v_call: TRBV4-1; cdr3_aa: ASSQEQGGYGYT
j_call: TRBJ1-1; v_call: TRBV27; cdr3_aa: ASSYKGETEAF
j_call: TRBJ2-3; v_call: TRBV10-3; cdr3_aa: AISEYGGENAQY
j_call: TRBJ2-7; v_call: TRBV29-1; cdr3_aa: SVRTDLYEQY
j_call: TRBJ2-7; v_call: TRBV29-1; cdr3_aa: SVALVDYEQY
j_call: TRBJ1-5; v_call: TRBV6-1; cdr3_aa: ASSDRTHLQPQH
j_call: TRBJ1-2; v_call: TRBV27; cdr3_aa: ASSLLPDRGNGYT
j_call: TRBJ2-3; v_call: TRBV4-3; cdr3_aa: ASSRDLAGGGTDTQY